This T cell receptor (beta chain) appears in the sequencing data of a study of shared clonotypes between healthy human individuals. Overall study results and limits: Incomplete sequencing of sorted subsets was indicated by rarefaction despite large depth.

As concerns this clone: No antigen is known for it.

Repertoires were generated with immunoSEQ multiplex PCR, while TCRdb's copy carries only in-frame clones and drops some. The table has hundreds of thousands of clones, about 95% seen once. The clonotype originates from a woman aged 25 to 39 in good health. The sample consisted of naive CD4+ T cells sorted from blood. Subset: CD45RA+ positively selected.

The CDR3 nucleotides read TGTGCCAGCCCTTCGACAGGGTCTGGAAACACCATATATTTT. Its protein product is CASPSTGSGNTIYF. The gene calls are TRBV28 and TRBJ1-3; 7 nucleotides agree with TRBD1. With V trimmed by 8 bases and J by 1 base, 5 bases remained unmatched. Germline values: CDR1 MDHEN, CDR2 SYDVKM. The CDR3 is made up of 14 amino acids.